The 14 T cell receptor beta chains reported below all come from one sample, sequenced in a study of response to subunit inactivated influenza vaccine. TCRdb independently ran MiXCR on the RT-PCR reads; one entry per CDR3 protein. The table records about 650,000 distinct CDR3 sequences, around 16% of them present only once. The source was PBMCs from blood, collected approximately 13 days after vaccination. The receptor set was obtained from a man aged 50 to 59 who received an inactivated influenza vaccine.

The chain has TRBV7-2 and TRBJ2-2; no firm D call. V dropped 6 bases and J dropped 6 bases, with 8 bases sitting between them. This CDR3 spans 12 amino acids. Germline CDR1 reads SGHTA; CDR2 reads FQGNSA. CDR3 sequence (DNA): TGTGCCAGCAGGAGCGCGGCCGGGGAGCTGTTTTTT. Translation: CASRSAAGELFF.

V usage is TRBV10-3 and J usage is TRBJ2-3; 7 bases match TRBD2. J was trimmed by 2 bases and V by 0 bases; bases with no gene match: 5. Per the germline V gene, CDR1 is ENHRY and CDR2 is SYGVKD. The CDR3 has 16 residues. The CDR3 region has the DNA TGTGCCATCAGTGAGTCAGTCAGGGACTACACAGATACGCAGTATTTT. Translated, it gives CAISESVRDYTDTQYF.

The V call is TRBV18, the J call TRBJ2-7; a possible D gene is TRBD2 (6 bases). Germline CDR1 reads KGHSH; CDR2 reads LQKENI. The CDR3 has 14 amino acids. Trimming cost V 1 base and J 2 bases, with 9 bases left between them. The CDR3 sequence is CASSPQGTAYEQYF. In DNA form, the CDR3 reads TGTGCCAGCTCACCACAGGGGACTGCCTACGAGCAGTACTTC.

This clonotype was observed a few times. The chain links TRBV6-5 to TRBJ1-2; D call uncertain. V was clipped by 3 bases and J by 0 bases, with 8 bases between them. CDR3 length equals 14 residues. The germline CDR1 and CDR2 sequences are MNHEY and SVGAGI. The CDR3 spells CASSYRATNYGYTF. The CDR3 bases are TGTGCCAGCAGTTATCGGGCCACTAACTATGGCTACACCTTC.

The table lists this clonotype with many counts. This rearrangement joins TRBV25-1 to TRBJ2-3; 11 nucleotides agree with TRBD2. Germline V lookup: CDR1 MGHDK, CDR2 SYGVNS. Unmatched junction bases numbered 7, after V lost 3 bases and J lost 2 bases. The CDR3 contains 17 residues. This CDR3 reads CASSDGVAGGDTDTQYF. The CDR3 DNA follows: TGTGCCAGCAGTGACGGGGTAGCGGGGGGGGACACAGATACGCAGTATTTT.

A few counts support this clonotype. The chain joins TRBV7-9 to TRBJ2-7; D gene uncertain. The CDR3 loop spans 16 amino acids. Trimming took 1 base from V and 2 from J, leaving 15 bases between them. The V gene's germline CDR1 is SEHNR and CDR2 FQNEAQ (reference sequence). The CDR3 protein is CASSLVPADLPYEQYF. The CDR3, as DNA: TGTGCCAGCAGCTTAGTACCGGCAGATCTACCCTACGAGCAGTACTTC.

This clonotype was found once. The chain links TRBV2 to TRBJ1-1; perhaps TRBD1 as D (6 bases). Germline V gene lookup returns CDR1 SNHLY and CDR2 FYNNEI. Between the trimmed V and J ends, which lost 3 bases and 1 base, there was a span of 12 bases. CDR3 length: 15 amino acids. Here the CDR3 DNA reads TGTGCCAGCAGTGAGGACAGCTTAAAGAACACTGAAGCTTTCTTT. Its translation is CASSEDSLKNTEAFF.

This clonotype was counted ten times or more. The chain uses TRBV5-6 and TRBJ2-5; 8 bases are shared with TRBD2. This CDR3 is 15 amino acids long. The ends lost 4 bases at V and 3 bases at J; junction bases unmatched: 8. Germline CDR1 reads SGHDT; CDR2 reads YYEEEE. CDR3 in amino acids: CASSSYPAGEETQYF. The CDR3, as DNA: TGTGCCAGCAGCAGCTACCCAGCGGGAGAAGAGACCCAGTACTTC.

This clonotype was picked up a small number of times. This chain joins TRBV12-3 or TRBV12-4 and TRBJ2-2, with D unresolved. The CDR3 runs 12 residues. Trimming took 5 bases from V and 8 from J, leaving 9 bases between them. The DNA of the CDR3 is TGTGCCAGCAGTCCTGTCATTGGGGAGCTGTTTTTT. It specifies CASSPVIGELFF.

The V call is TRBV29-1, the J call TRBJ2-5, with D unclear. V lost 4 bases, J lost 6 bases, and 6 bases lay in between. The CDR3 has 10 residues. Per the germline V gene, CDR1 is SQVTM and CDR2 is ANQGSEA. The CDR3 is CSVGSKTQYF. The CDR3 DNA reads as TGCAGCGTTGGATCGAAGACCCAGTACTTC.

Many counts were recorded for this clonotype. This chain uses TRBV28 with TRBJ1-1; D gene uncertain. Germline values: CDR1 MDHEN, CDR2 SYDVKM. V was clipped by 6 bases and J by 1 base, with 9 bases between them. CDR3 length: 13 residues. CDR3 protein: CASSRSTNTEAFF. Written as DNA, the CDR3 is TGTGCCAGCAGCCGCTCAACGAACACTGAAGCTTTCTTT.

The gene calls are TRBV7-2 and TRBJ1-3; perhaps TRBD1 as D (5 bases). V was clipped by 7 bases and J by 5 bases, with 15 bases between them. The CDR3 consists of 14 residues. CDR1 and CDR2 from the germline V gene are SGHTA and FQGNSA. The CDR3 nucleotides are TGTGCCAGCACAAGCGCGGGGGTTCGAAACACCATATATTTT. Translated: CASTSAGVRNTIYF.

This clonotype was seen a handful of times. The chain recombines TRBV7-2 with TRBJ2-1; TRBD2 agrees at 12 bases. CDR3 size: 15 residues. V lost 7 bases, J lost 6 bases, and 7 bases stayed unmatched. The germline V gene has CDR1 SGHTA and CDR2 FQGNSA. CDR3 DNA sequence: TGTGCCAGCACCCTAGCGGGAGGGCCCAGCAATGAGCAGTTCTTC. Its translation: CASTLAGGPSNEQFF.

This clonotype appeared a few times. V and J are TRBV20-1 and TRBJ2-2; 8 positions agree with TRBD2. After removal of 5 bases from V and 6 bases from J, the junction contained 8 bases not matched to a gene. This CDR3 region has 14 residues. Germline CDR1 reads DFQATT; CDR2 reads SNEGSKA (reference sequence). CDR3 amino acids: CSAPPGGAAGELFF. The CDR3 nucleotides are TGCAGTGCTCCCCCCGGGGGGGCGGCCGGGGAGCTGTTTTTT.